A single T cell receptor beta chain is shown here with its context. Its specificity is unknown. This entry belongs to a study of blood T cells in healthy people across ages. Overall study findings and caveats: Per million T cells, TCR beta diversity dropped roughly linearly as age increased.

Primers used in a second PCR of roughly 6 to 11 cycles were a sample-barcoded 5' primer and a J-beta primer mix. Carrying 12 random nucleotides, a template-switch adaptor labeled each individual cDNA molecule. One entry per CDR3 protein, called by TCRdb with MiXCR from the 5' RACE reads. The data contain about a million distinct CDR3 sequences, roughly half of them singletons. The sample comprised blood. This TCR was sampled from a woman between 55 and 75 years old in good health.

In DNA, the CDR3 is TGCAGTGCTAGAGATAAGGAGACAGGGTTCGGGTCCTACAATGAGCAGTTCTTC. This codes for CSARDKETGFGSYNEQFF. The V call is TRBV20-1, the J call TRBJ2-1, with 7 bases lining up with TRBD1. V lost 0 bases and J lost 1; bases outside the gene matches: 12. This CDR3 is 18 amino acids long. Germline V gene data show CDR1 as DFQATT and CDR2 as SNEGSKA (reference sequence).